This T cell receptor (beta chain) was documented in a study of cytomegalovirus exposure and HLA in healthy donors (dated by TCRdb to 2015 to 2018). In the study overall: In an earlier analysis of about 560 of the donors, about 260 Gb of sequence data and 90 million to 120 million unique TCR beta sequences from approximately 180 million T cells were reported. HLA typing included class I and class II loci at four-digit resolution. Typing coverage varied by locus: roughly 629-630 donors for A, B, C, DRB1 and DQB1; roughly 560 for DQA1; some 610 for DPA1; roughly 470 for DPB1. Roughly 300 gigabases of sequencing data and roughly 80 million unique TCR sequences made up an early release that covered roughly 670 HLA-typed donors. A later genetic analysis took genome-wide SNP genotypes for about 55% of the 666 donors and used that subset as a discovery cohort. The genetic ancestry cluster associated with self-reported Caucasian donors included 80% to 90% of the roughly 400 genotyped donors. The later analysis used no new phenotypic data to find candidate immune exposures, relying instead on TCR beta sequences and their occurrence across donors. A separate validation cohort of roughly 130 different subjects was used in addition to the roughly 620-subject first cohort. All discovery cohort repertoires had been generated using a single sequencing platform. The study combined high-throughput TCR immunosequencing, statistical association of individual TCRs with disease status, and machine learning to predict cytomegalovirus infection status. The study used immunosequencing to profile the T cell repertoires of 666 subjects and linked those repertoires to cytomegalovirus serostatus. An earlier analysis of approximately 580 of the donors used high-throughput TCR beta sequencing to judge whether each TCR beta V gene segment behaved as functional or pseudogenic. Four to six DR-DQ haplotypes were handled as single units for association and clustering, since linkage in the cohort was strong. Among some 410 genotyped donors of the cohort, an average of around 240,000 unique TCR beta nucleotide sequences was sequenced per donor, of which approximately 18% were non-productive. The aim of the study was to test whether cataloging public T cell receptors could identify signatures of past pathogen exposure. In a later analysis, previously published TCR beta repertoires from more than 500 donors were re-analyzed and high-resolution HLA genotyping was added so that TCR occurrence patterns could be studied. Alongside the repertoire data, information on donor age, sex, ethnicity and CMV serostatus was compiled.

General findings and caveats noted by the study authors: Broadly in line with IMGT annotations, most TCR beta V segments showed up in productive rearrangements about 87% or about 30% of the time in an earlier analysis of 587 of the donors. While some public TCRs were present in many individuals, most TCR sequences turned up only very rarely across donors. In vitro tests confirmed that a few of the cytomegalovirus-associated TCR beta chains recognize cytomegalovirus antigens. The study gave a list of under 200 TCR beta chains associated with cytomegalovirus. In a later analysis, over 15,000 TCR beta sequences were associated with specific HLA alleles at a false discovery rate of 0.05. A further reported finding was that TCR beta sequences accurately predicted the HLA-A and HLA-B alleles for most subjects in the first cohort. An association between a missense DCLRE1C variant and V-gene and J-gene trimming of TCR beta chains was found in a later genetic analysis and replicated in an independent cohort. In a later analysis, TCR association rates were found to vary across HLA loci, with the most associated TCRs seen for DRB1 alleles and the fewest for HLA-C alleles. The presence/absence analyses assumed that sequencing depth was roughly uniform across donors, and that assumption may not be true. Only TCR beta chains were sequenced in this cohort, and the absence of alpha or paired-chain data limited detectable features. Most CMV-associated TCR beta chains appeared to be HLA-restricted in a later analysis, and the HLA associations seemed to be driven largely by CMV exposure. Cytomegalovirus status was reported to be diagnosed by the classifier with high specificity and sensitivity in both the original and validation cohorts. Because HLA typing was missing for some donors at each locus, association tests included only the typed subset. According to a later analysis, parvovirus B19, influenza, CMV and Epstein-Barr virus appeared linked to several top co-occurrence clusters. In a later analysis, HLA-associated TCR beta chains were found to be more clonally expanded and to have lower generation probabilities than equally common non-associated chains. When HLA alleles, especially DR and DQ, strongly co-occurred, attributing TCR associations to individual alleles was difficult. Linkage disequilibrium might explain the correlated functional status among segregating V segments, but an unknown experimental factor could not be ruled out. The only immune exposure information available for the cohort was CMV serostatus. In a later genetic analysis, fewer N-insertions in productive TCRs were reported among donors in an Asian-associated ancestry cluster than the roughly 700-donor mean. Some IMGT-functional V segments, including TRBV6-2 and TRBV6-3, could not be distinguished by the 87-base-pair reads and were therefore excluded. The earlier analysis of around 600 of the donors excluded roughly 17 rarely observed V segments, including chromosome 9 orphons, because counts were too low. A cluster of highly shared sequence variants was judged likely to represent a technical artifact of the sequencing pipeline. According to the authors, the approach could potentially be generalized to other disease states and immunological phenotypes.

V loses 1 base of germline sequence and J loses 7 bases, and the interval between the two ends is 16 bases. The CDR3 sequence holds 16 residues, the cysteine and phenylalanine included. Only the CDR3 DNA stays, 48 bases, in frame from base 1. CDR1 LGHNA and CDR2 YSLEER are derived from the germline V gene. Library prep was done by the immunoSEQ multiplex PCR assay. The multiplex PCR relied on a mix of 60 forward primers for TCR Vbeta segments and 13 reverse primers for TCR Jbeta segments. A multiplex PCR assay on genomic DNA amplified the CDR3 region of rearranged TCR beta genes. The amplified TCR beta libraries were sequenced on the Illumina HiSeq System as 87-base-pair reads. The authors processed their data as follows. A later analysis tallied tens of millions of unique TCR beta chains across the approximately 670 repertoires, and around 10 million of those chains were shared by two or more donors. Raw reads were error-corrected and collapsed into unique sequences with a nearest-neighbor algorithm that merged closely related sequences to remove PCR and sequencing errors. CDR3 sequences were aligned to IMGT reference sequences to assign V, D and J gene segments. For a sequence to be retained, a match of at least six nucleotides was required to both a V gene segment and a J gene segment. A rearrangement counted as productive if the CDR3 had no stop codons and remained in frame with V and J, and every other rearrangement counted as non-productive. CDR3 was defined by IMGT convention, running from the second conserved V-encoded cysteine to the conserved J-encoded phenylalanine. Sequences without an unambiguous match to a single V gene segment were excluded from the earlier analysis of a few hundred of the donors. In an earlier analysis of a few hundred of the donors, V segments were called functional above 56.7% productive rearrangements and were called segregating when the between-donor standard deviation exceeded 5%. To diagnose cytomegalovirus status from the catalog of TCR beta chain sequences, a statistical classification framework was built. V and J gene assignment, in a later analysis, came from comparing TCR nucleotide sequences with IMGT/GENE-DB human TR gene sequences. In a later analysis, CDR3 sequences and most-parsimonious VDJ recombination scenarios were assigned using the TCRdist pipeline. In a later analysis, each TCR beta chain was defined by its CDR3 amino acid sequence together with its V-gene family, and reads without a unique V-gene family were excluded. A later analysis removed nearly 600 highly shared, low-generation-probability nucleotide sequences to deal with suspected cross-contamination and a sequencing artifact. For each public chain, a later analysis derived a clonal expansion index from normalized ranks of inferred template counts within each repertoire. In a later analysis, generation probabilities were computed with a VDJ recombination model fitted to out-of-frame rearrangements, and the resulting probabilities were checked against IGoR. In a later analysis, TCR-TCR, TCR-HLA and TCR-CMV co-occurrence was scored with hypergeometric tests, and a repertoire-size bias correction was applied to TCR pairs. A later analysis estimated false discovery rates by permuting HLA or CMV assignments 20 times. In a later analysis, co-occurring TCRs were grouped using DBSCAN, and TCRdist sequence similarity was added for clustering within HLA-allele-positive subsets. Repertoires with fewer than 30,000 or more than 120,000 public chains, plus five repertoires with anomalous nucleotide sharing, were excluded from co-occurrence clustering. TCRdb stores this immuneACCESS table with in-frame sequences only. Part of the clones is absent; in the studies checked, under half of the shortfall reflects unresolved V genes, and no reason is known for the rest. D and trimming come from the DNA, and the V and J calls and clone size come from that table. The sample profile shows about 88,000 clones; 70% to 90% of them were found once. Around 2.5% of the sample rests with the top ten.

The cohort was made up of approximately 700 healthy bone marrow donors. All cohort members were sampled while nominally healthy, although unrecorded immune exposures were likely present. The donor tested CMV seronegative and was one of the 352 seronegative cohort members. A peripheral blood sample was provided by each donor, and peripheral blood mononuclear cells were used for TCR beta sequencing. The Qiagen DNeasy Blood Extraction Kit was used to extract genomic DNA from the blood cell samples. About this clone: Its antigen remains unidentified. Qualities for individual bases were not recorded, and no much larger clone is one base off.

The rearranged chain carries TRBV4-3 and TRBJ2-2; a weak D assignment points to TRBD2 (6 bases agree). Sequencing was carried out using PBMCs. This clonotype originated in a man younger than 35 in good health and CMV-seronegative. The CDR3 corresponds to CASSQVVEGAGGELFF. The DNA is as follows: TGCGCCAGCAGCCAAGTAGTGGAGGGAGCGGGCGGGGAGCTGTTTTTT.